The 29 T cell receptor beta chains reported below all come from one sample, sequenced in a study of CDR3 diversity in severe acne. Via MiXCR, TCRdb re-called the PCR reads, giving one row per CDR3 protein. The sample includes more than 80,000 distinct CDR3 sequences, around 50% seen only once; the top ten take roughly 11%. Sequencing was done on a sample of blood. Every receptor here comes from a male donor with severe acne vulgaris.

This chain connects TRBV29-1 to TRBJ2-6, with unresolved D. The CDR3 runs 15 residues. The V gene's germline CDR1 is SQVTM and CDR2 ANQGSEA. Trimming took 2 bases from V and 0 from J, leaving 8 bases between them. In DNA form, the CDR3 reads TGCAGCGTTGAAACCAGACTCTCTGGGGCCAACGTCCTGACTTTC. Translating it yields CSVETRLSGANVLTF.

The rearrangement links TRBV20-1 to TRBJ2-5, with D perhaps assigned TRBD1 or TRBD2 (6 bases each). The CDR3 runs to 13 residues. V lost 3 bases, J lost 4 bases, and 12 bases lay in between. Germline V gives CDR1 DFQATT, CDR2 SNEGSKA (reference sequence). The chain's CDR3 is CSASLGGPETQYF. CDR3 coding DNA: TGCAGTGCTAGTTTGGGGGGCCCAGAGACCCAGTACTTC.

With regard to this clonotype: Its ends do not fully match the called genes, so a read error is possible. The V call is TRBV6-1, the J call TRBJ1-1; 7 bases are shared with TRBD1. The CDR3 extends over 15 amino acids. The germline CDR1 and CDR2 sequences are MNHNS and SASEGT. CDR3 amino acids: CASTLMGGGGVTGVF. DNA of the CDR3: TGTGCCAGCACATTGATGGGAGGCGGGGGGGTTACAGGGGTCTTT.

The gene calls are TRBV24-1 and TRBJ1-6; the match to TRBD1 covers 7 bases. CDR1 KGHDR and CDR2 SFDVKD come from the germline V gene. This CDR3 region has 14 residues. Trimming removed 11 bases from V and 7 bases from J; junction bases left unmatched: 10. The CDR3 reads CASRPGTANSPLHF. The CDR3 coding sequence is TGTGCCAGTCGTCCCGGGACAGCCAATTCACCCCTCCACTTT.

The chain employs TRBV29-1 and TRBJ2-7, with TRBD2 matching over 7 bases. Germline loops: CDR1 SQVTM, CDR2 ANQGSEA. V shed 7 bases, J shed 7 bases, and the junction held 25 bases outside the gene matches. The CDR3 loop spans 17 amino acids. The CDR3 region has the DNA TGCAGCGCCGAGGGCCTAGCGGTAAAGAGCTCCTACAATGAGCAGTACTTC. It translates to CSAEGLAVKSSYNEQYF.

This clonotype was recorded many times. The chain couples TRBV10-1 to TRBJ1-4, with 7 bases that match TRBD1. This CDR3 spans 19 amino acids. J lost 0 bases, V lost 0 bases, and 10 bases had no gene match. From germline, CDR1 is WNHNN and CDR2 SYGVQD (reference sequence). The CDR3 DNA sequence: TGCGCCAGCAGTGAGTCCGGACAGACAGGGAGGCCAACTAATGAAAAACTGTTTTTT. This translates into CASSESGQTGRPTNEKLFF.

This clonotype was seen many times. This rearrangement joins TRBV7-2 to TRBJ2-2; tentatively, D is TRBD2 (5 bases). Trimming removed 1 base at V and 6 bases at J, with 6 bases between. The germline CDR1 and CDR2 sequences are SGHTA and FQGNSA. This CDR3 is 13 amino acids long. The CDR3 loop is CASSLEGAGELFF. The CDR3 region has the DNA TGTGCCAGCAGCTTAGAGGGAGCCGGGGAGCTGTTTTTT. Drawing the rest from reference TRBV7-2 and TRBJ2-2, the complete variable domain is GAGVSQSPSNKVTEKGKDVELRCDPISGHTALYWYRQSLGQGLEFLIYFQGNSAPDKSGLPSDRFSAERTGGSVSTLTIQRTQQEDSAVYLCASSLEGAGELFFGEGSRLTVL.

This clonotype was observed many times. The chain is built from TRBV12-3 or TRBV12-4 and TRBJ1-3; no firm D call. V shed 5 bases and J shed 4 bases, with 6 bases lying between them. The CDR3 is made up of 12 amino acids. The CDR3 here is CASSLMGNTIYF. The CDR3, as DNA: TGTGCCAGCAGTCTCATGGGAAACACCATATATTTT.

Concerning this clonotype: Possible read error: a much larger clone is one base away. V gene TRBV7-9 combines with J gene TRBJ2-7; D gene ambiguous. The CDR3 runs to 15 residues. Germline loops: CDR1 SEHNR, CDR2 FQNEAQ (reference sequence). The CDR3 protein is CAGSLVGASSYEQYF. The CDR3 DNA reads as TGTGCCGGCAGCTTAGTGGGTGCCAGCTCCTACGAGCAGTACTTC.

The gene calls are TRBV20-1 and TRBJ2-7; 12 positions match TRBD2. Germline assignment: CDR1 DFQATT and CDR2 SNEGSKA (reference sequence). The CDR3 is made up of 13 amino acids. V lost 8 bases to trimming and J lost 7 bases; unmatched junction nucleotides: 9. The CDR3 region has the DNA TGCAGTCCGGAGACTAGCGGGAGTGAAGAGCAGTACTTC. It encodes CSPETSGSEEQYF.

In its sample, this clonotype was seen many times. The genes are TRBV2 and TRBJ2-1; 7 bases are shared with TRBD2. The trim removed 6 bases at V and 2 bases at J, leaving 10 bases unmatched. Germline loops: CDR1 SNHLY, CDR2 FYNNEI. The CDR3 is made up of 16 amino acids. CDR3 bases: TGTGCCAGCAGGGAGGGTAGGAGCGGGACCTACAATGAGCAGTTCTTC. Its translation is CASREGRSGTYNEQFF.

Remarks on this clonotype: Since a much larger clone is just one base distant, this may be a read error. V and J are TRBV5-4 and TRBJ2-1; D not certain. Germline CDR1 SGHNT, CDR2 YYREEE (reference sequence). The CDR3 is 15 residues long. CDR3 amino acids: CASSLGSAPINEQLF. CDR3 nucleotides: TGTGCCAGCAGCTTGGGAAGCGCACCCATCAATGAGCAGCTCTTC.

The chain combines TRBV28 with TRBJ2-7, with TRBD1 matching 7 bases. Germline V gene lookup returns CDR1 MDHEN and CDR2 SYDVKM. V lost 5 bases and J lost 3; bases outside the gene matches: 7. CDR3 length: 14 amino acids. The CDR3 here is CASSLDRKFYEQYV. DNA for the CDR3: TGTGCCAGCAGTCTGGACAGGAAATTCTACGAGCAGTACGTC.

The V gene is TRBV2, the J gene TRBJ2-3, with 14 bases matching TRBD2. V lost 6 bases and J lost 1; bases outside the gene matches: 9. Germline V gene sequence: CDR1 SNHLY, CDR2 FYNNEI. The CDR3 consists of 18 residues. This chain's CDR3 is CASRPTSGRAWGTDTQYF. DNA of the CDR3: TGTGCCAGCAGGCCGACTAGCGGGAGGGCCTGGGGCACAGATACGCAGTATTTT. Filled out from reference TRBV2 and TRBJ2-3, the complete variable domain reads EPEVTQTPSHQVTQMGQEVILRCVPISNHLYFYWYRQILGQKVEFLVSFYNNEISEKSEIFDDQFSVERPDGSNFTLKIRSTKLEDSAMYFCASRPTSGRAWGTDTQYFGPGTRLTVL.

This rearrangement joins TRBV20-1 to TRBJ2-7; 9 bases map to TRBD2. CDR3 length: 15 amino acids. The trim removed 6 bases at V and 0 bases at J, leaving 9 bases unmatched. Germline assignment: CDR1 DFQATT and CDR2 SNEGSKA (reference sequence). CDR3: CSASLGGRASYEQYF. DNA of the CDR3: TGCAGTGCCAGTTTGGGCGGGAGGGCCTCCTACGAGCAGTACTTC.

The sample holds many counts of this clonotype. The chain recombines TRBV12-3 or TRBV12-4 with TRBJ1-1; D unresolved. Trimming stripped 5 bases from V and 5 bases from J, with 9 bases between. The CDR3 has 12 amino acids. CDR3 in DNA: TGTGCCAGCAGTCTCACAGAGACTGAAGCTTTCTTT. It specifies CASSLTETEAFF.

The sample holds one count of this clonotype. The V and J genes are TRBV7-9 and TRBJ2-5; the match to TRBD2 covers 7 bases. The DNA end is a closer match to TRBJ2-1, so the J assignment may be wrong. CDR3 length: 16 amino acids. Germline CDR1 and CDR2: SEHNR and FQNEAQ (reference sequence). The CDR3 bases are TGTGCCAGCAGCTTAGCTGAGACTAGCCCTTACAATGAGCAGTTCTTC. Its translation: CASSLAETSPYNEQFF.

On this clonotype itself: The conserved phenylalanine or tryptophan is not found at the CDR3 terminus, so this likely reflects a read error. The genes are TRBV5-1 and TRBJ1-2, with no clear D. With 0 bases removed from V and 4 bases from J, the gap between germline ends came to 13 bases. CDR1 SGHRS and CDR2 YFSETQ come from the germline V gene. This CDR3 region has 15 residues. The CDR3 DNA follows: TGCGCCAGCAGCTTGGAAACCCAGAGGGTCTATGGCTACACCTCC. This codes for CASSLETQRVYGYTS.

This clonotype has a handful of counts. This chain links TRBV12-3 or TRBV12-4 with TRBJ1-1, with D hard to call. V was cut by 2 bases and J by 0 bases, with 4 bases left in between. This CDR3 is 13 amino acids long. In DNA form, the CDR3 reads TGTGCCAGCAGTTTAAGAGTGAACACTGAAGCTTTCTTT. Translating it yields CASSLRVNTEAFF.

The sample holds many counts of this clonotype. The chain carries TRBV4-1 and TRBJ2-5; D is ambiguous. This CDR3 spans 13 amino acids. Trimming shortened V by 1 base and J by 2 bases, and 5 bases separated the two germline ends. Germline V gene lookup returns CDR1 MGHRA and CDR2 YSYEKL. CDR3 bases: TGCGCCAGCAGCCAAGCCTTTCAAGAGACCCAGTACTTC. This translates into CASSQAFQETQYF.

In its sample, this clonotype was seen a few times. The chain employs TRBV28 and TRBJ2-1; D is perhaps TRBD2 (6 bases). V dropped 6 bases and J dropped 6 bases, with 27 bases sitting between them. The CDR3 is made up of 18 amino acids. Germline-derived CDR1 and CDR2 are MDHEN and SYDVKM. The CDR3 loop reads CASSSHGYGTGSRNEQFF. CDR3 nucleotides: TGTGCCAGCAGCTCACACGGCTACGGGACCGGGAGCCGCAATGAGCAGTTCTTC.

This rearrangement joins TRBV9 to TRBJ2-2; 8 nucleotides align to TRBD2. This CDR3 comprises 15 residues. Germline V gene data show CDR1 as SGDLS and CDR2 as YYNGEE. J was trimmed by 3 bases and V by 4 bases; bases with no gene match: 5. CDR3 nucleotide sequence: TGTGCCAGCAGCCCTATAGCGGGATACACCGGGGAGCTGTTTTTT. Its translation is CASSPIAGYTGELFF. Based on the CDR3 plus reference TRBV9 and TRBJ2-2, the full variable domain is DSGVTQTPKHLITATGQRVTLRCSPRSGDLSVYWYQQSLDQGLQFLIQYYNGEERAKGNILERFSAQQFPDLHSELNLSSLELGDSALYFCASSPIAGYTGELFFGEGSRLTVL.

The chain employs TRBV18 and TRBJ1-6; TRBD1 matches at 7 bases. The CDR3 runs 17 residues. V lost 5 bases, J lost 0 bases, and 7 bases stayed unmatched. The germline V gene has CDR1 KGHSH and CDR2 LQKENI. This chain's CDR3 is CASSARGQSSYNSPLHF. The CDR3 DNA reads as TGTGCCAGCTCAGCGAGGGGACAGAGCTCCTATAATTCACCCCTCCACTTT.

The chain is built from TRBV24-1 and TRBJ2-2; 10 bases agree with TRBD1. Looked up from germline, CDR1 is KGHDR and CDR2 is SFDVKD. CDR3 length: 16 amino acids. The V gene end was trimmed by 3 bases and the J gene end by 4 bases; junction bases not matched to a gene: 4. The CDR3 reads CATSDPGTGVTGELFF. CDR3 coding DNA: TGTGCCACCAGTGATCCCGGGACAGGGGTCACCGGGGAGCTGTTTTTT.

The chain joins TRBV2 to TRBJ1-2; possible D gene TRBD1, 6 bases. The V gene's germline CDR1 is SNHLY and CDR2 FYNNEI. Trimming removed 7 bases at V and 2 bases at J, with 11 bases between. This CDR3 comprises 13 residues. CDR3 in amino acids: CASKGQNNYGYTF. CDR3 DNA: TGTGCCAGCAAAGGACAGAACAACTATGGCTACACCTTC.

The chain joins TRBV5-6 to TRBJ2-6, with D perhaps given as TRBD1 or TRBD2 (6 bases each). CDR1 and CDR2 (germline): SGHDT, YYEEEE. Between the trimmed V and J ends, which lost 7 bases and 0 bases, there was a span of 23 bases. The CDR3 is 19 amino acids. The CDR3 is CASRTVVGGSHSGANVLTF. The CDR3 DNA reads TGTGCCAGCCGCACTGTTGTAGGGGGGTCTCACTCTGGGGCCAACGTCCTGACTTTC.

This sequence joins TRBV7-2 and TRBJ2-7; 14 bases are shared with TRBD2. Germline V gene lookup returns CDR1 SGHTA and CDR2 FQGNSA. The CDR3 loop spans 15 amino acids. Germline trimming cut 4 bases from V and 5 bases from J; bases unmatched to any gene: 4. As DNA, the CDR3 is TGTGCCAGCAGCTCGGGACTAGCGGGAGATCACGAGCAGTACTTC. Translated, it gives CASSSGLAGDHEQYF.

The CDR3 DNA reads as TGTGCCAGCAGCCACCGGGACACTAACTATGGCTACACCTTC. Translated, it gives CASSHRDTNYGYTF. The chain combines TRBV7-2 with TRBJ1-2; D is perhaps TRBD1 (6 bases). Deletions cut 5 bases from V and 0 bases from J, with 10 bases between. CDR1 is SGHTA and CDR2 is FQGNSA in the germline V gene. The CDR3 is made up of 14 amino acids.

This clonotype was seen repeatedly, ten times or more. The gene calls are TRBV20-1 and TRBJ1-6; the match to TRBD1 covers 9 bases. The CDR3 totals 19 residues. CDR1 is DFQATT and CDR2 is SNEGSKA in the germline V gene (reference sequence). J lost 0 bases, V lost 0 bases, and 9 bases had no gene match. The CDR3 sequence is CSARDAGTGIVSYNSPLHF. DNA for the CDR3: TGCAGTGCTAGAGACGCCGGGACAGGGATAGTCTCCTATAATTCACCCCTCCACTTT.